Sequencing of this TCR beta chain was carried out in a study of blood T cell repertoires in COVID-19. This clone was recorded only once. Original processing methods: Reference gene primer amplification gave nucleated cell count estimates. Assay used: immunoSEQ multiplex PCR; TCRdb lists only in-frame clones, some missing. That table supplies the V and J calls and clone size; D and trimming were determined from the DNA. The sample holds some 190,000 clones, about four fifths seen once. CDR3 length equals 13 residues. V dropped 4 bases and J dropped 1 base, with 9 bases sitting between them. CDR1 is SGHRS and CDR2 is YFSETQ in the germline V gene.

Sequencing input: peripheral blood. This chain joins TRBV5-1 and TRBJ2-7; tentative D call: TRBD1 (6 bases). The sequence was collected from a man in his sixties with acute or convalescent COVID-19. The CDR3 region has the DNA TGCGCCAGCAGCCCCGGACAGTCCTACGAGCAGTACTTC. Translating gives CASSPGQSYEQYF.